In this sample, the clone carrying this TCR beta chain turned up a few times. The antigen is undetermined. CDR1 and CDR2 (germline): GTSNPN, SVGIG (reference sequence). V lost 8 bases to trimming and J lost 2 bases, with 5 bases between them. The CDR3 is 10 amino acids. The data were taken from a study of cytomegalovirus exposure and HLA in healthy donors. Findings and limits, study-wide: Later analysis found that TCR beta chains associated with HLA were more clonally expanded than other, equally common chains.

The PCR had 60 Vbeta and 13 Jbeta primers. The table came from immunoSEQ multiplex PCR; TCRdb's copy has only in-frame clones and leaves some out. The data show 150,000 to 200,000 clones, about 80% seen once. The specimen was PBMCs. J is TRBJ2-3 and V is TRBV30; D is ambiguous. This receptor was identified in a man under 40 in good health and CMV-seropositive. The CDR3 coding sequence is TGTGCCGGCACCACAGATACGCAGTATTTT. It encodes CAGTTDTQYF.